The clone carrying this T cell receptor beta chain was seen repeatedly, ten times or more. This sample is part of a study of T cells in Graves' hyperthyroidism and ophthalmopathy. Authors of the study amplified TCR beta CDR3 regions from RNA transcripts. Initially, a first-round RT-PCR of the TCR CDR3 employed the HTBI primer set. TCRdb recomputed calls from the multiplex PCR reads with MiXCR, one row per CDR3 protein. This sample has some 250,000 distinct CDR3 sequences, with nearly 15% found just once. With 0 bases removed from V and 3 bases from J, the gap between germline ends came to 11 bases. The germline V gene has CDR1 LNHNV and CDR2 YYDKDF (reference sequence). CDR3 length equals 15 residues.

The source of this sequence is a woman in her fifties or sixties with Graves' hyperthyroidism that later progressed to Graves' ophthalmopathy. The chain carries TRBV15 and TRBJ2-5; a weak D match, TRBD1 (5 bases). Sequenced material: blood. CDR3 nucleotides: TGTGCCACCAGCAGAGATCATGCAGGGAAAGAGACCCAGTACTTC. This gives the protein CATSRDHAGKETQYF.